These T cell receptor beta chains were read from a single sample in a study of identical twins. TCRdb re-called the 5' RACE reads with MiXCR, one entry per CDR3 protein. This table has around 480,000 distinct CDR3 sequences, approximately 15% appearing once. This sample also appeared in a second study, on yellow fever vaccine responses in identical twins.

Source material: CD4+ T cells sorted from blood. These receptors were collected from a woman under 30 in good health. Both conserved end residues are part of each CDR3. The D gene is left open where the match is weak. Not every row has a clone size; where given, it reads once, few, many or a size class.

cdr3_nt: TGTGCCAGCAGTCCCGCCCCGGGGCTAGGAGAGACCCAGTACTTC
cdr3_aa: CASSPAPGLGETQYF
j_call: TRBJ2-5
clone_size: NA
d_call: NA
v_call: TRBV28
cdr3_length: 15

cdr3_nt: TGCGCCAGCAGCTTCGGACAGGGGATTAGCTCCTACGAGCAGTACTTC
cdr3_aa: CASSFGQGISSYEQYF
j_call: TRBJ2-7
clone_size: few
d_call: TRBD1
v_call: TRBV5-1
cdr3_length: 16

cdr3_nt: TGCGCCAGCAGCCAAGGGGGAGTAAGCTCCTACAATGAGCAGTTCTTC
cdr3_aa: CASSQGGVSSYNEQFF
j_call: TRBJ2-1
clone_size: few
d_call: NA
v_call: TRBV4-3
cdr3_length: 16

cdr3_nt: TGTGCCAGCAGCTCGCCGGGACAGGGTAGTGGAAACACCATATATTTT
cdr3_aa: CASSSPGQGSGNTIYF
j_call: TRBJ1-3
clone_size: NA
d_call: TRBD1
v_call: TRBV7-2
cdr3_length: 16

cdr3_nt: TGTGCCAGCAGCCGCAGAACTATAGCGGGGGGGACAGATACGCAGTATTTT
cdr3_aa: CASSRRTIAGGTDTQYF
j_call: TRBJ2-3
clone_size: NA
d_call: TRBD2
v_call: TRBV2
cdr3_length: 17

cdr3_nt: TGTGCCAGCAGCTTCTGGACTAGCGGGAGGCGTGAGACCCAGTACTTC
cdr3_aa: CASSFWTSGRRETQYF
j_call: TRBJ2-5
clone_size: few
d_call: TRBD2
v_call: TRBV7-2
cdr3_length: 16

cdr3_nt: TGTGCCAGCAGCTTCTCGGGATGGCCTGAGCAGTTCTTC
cdr3_aa: CASSFSGWPEQFF
j_call: TRBJ2-1
clone_size: many
d_call: NA
v_call: TRBV7-2
cdr3_length: 13

cdr3_nt: TGTGCCAGCAGCGCTTCCATCGGGGAGCAGTACTTC
cdr3_aa: CASSASIGEQYF
j_call: TRBJ2-7
clone_size: NA
d_call: NA
v_call: TRBV28
cdr3_length: 12

cdr3_nt: TGTGCCAGCAGCTCTCCAGGACTAGCGGACACAGATACGCAGTATTTT
cdr3_aa: CASSSPGLADTDTQYF
j_call: TRBJ2-3
clone_size: many
d_call: TRBD2
v_call: TRBV5-6
cdr3_length: 16

cdr3_nt: TGCAGTGCTCGAGGTAATGCCTGGGGCTACGAGCAGTACTTC
cdr3_aa: CSARGNAWGYEQYF
j_call: TRBJ2-7
clone_size: few
d_call: NA
v_call: TRBV20-1
cdr3_length: 14

cdr3_nt: TGTGCCAGCAGAAATAGCGGGGAACTACGGGAGCAGTACTTC
cdr3_aa: CASRNSGELREQYF
j_call: TRBJ2-7
clone_size: NA
d_call: TRBD2
v_call: TRBV6-1
cdr3_length: 14

cdr3_nt: TGTGCCAGCAGCCAGGACAGGGCCCGGGGCGGGGAGCTGTTTTTT
cdr3_aa: CASSQDRARGGELFF
j_call: TRBJ2-2
clone_size: few
d_call: TRBD1
v_call: TRBV5-5
cdr3_length: 15

cdr3_nt: TGTGCCAGCAGCGCCCAACCGGGACGGGGGAATGAGCAGTTCTTC
cdr3_aa: CASSAQPGRGNEQFF
j_call: TRBJ2-1
clone_size: NA
d_call: NA
v_call: TRBV9
cdr3_length: 15

cdr3_nt: TGCAGTGCTACTAGGGGTTTAGTGGGAGAGACCCAGTACTTC
cdr3_aa: CSATRGLVGETQYF
j_call: TRBJ2-5
clone_size: NA
d_call: NA
v_call: TRBV20-1
cdr3_length: 14

cdr3_nt: TGTGCCAGCAGCACTAGCTTTAGGAACACCGGGGAGCTGTTTTTT
cdr3_aa: CASSTSFRNTGELFF
j_call: TRBJ2-2
clone_size: few
d_call: NA
v_call: TRBV7-2
cdr3_length: 15

cdr3_nt: TGTGCCAGCACTCGAAGGTCGGGGATGGATGGCTACACCTTC
cdr3_aa: CASTRRSGMDGYTF
j_call: TRBJ1-2
clone_size: many
d_call: NA
v_call: TRBV7-9
cdr3_length: 14

cdr3_nt: TGTGCCAGCAGCCGCCAGACTAGCGGAGGCACAGATACGCAGTATTTT
cdr3_aa: CASSRQTSGGTDTQYF
j_call: TRBJ2-3
clone_size: NA
d_call: TRBD2
v_call: TRBV7-2
cdr3_length: 16

cdr3_nt: TGCGCCAGCAGCTCCCGGACAGGACAGAACACCGGGGAGCTGTTTTTT
cdr3_aa: CASSSRTGQNTGELFF
j_call: TRBJ2-2
clone_size: NA
d_call: TRBD1
v_call: TRBV4-1
cdr3_length: 16

cdr3_nt: TGTGCCATCACTACCGGGACCGAAACAGGCTACACCTTC
cdr3_aa: CAITTGTETGYTF
j_call: TRBJ1-2
clone_size: NA
d_call: NA
v_call: TRBV10-3
cdr3_length: 13

cdr3_nt: TGCAGTGCTAAGTCTCCCGCCCCCAACCATCGCTCCTACGAGCAGTACTTC
cdr3_aa: CSAKSPAPNHRSYEQYF
j_call: TRBJ2-7
clone_size: few
d_call: NA
v_call: TRBV20-1
cdr3_length: 17

cdr3_nt: TGTGCCAGCAGCTCCCACGGCCGGGGGGGCTATGGGGCAGATACGCAGTATTTT
cdr3_aa: CASSSHGRGGYGADTQYF
j_call: TRBJ2-3
clone_size: NA
d_call: TRBD2
v_call: TRBV9
cdr3_length: 18

cdr3_nt: TGCAGTGCTAGGGCGGGGGCCACAGATACGCAGTATTTT
cdr3_aa: CSARAGATDTQYF
j_call: TRBJ2-3
clone_size: many
d_call: NA
v_call: TRBV20-1
cdr3_length: 13

cdr3_nt: TGTGCCACCCAAAGAGGGGGGCGCGGGGAGCTGTTTTTT
cdr3_aa: CATQRGGRGELFF
j_call: TRBJ2-2
clone_size: NA
d_call: NA
v_call: TRBV28
cdr3_length: 13

cdr3_nt: TGCGCCAGCAGCCTCGGGACAGGGGGGATCAGCTACGAGCAGTACTTC
cdr3_aa: CASSLGTGGISYEQYF
j_call: TRBJ2-7
clone_size: once
d_call: TRBD1
v_call: TRBV5-1
cdr3_length: 16

cdr3_nt: TGTGCCAGCAGCTTACAGGGGCCGGGGTACACTGAAGCTTTCTTT
cdr3_aa: CASSLQGPGYTEAFF
j_call: TRBJ1-1
clone_size: NA
d_call: NA
v_call: TRBV7-9
cdr3_length: 15

cdr3_nt: TGTGCCAGCTTACCACCGGGACTAACCTACGAGCAGTACTTC
cdr3_aa: CASLPPGLTYEQYF
j_call: TRBJ2-7
clone_size: NA
d_call: TRBD2
v_call: TRBV18
cdr3_length: 14

cdr3_nt: TGTGCCAGCAGTTTATCCCGTCCAACCGGGGAGCTGTTTTTT
cdr3_aa: CASSLSRPTGELFF
j_call: TRBJ2-2
clone_size: few
d_call: NA
v_call: TRBV12-3/TRBV12-4
cdr3_length: 14